A selection of T cell receptor beta chains follows, all from one sample in a study of T cells of healthy individuals. TCRdb processed the 5' RACE reads anew with MiXCR; each CDR3 protein has one entry. The table includes around 79,000 distinct CDR3 sequences, about 4.8% detected once. Source of these receptors: a female donor in good health. CDR3s include the opening cysteine and the closing phenylalanine or tryptophan. The order of the fields is D gene, clone size, J gene, V gene, CDR3 protein, CDR3 DNA. A D gene is named only where the DNA matches it firmly. Rows may omit the clone size; those that give it use once, few, many or a size class.

TRBD1,few,TRBJ1-5,TRBV6-2/TRBV6-3,CASSRRTGGNQPQHF,TGTGCCAGCAGTCGCCGGACAGGAGGAAATCAGCCCCAGCATTTT
.,many,TRBJ1-2,TRBV11-2,CASRFVEGGRTNYGYTF,TGTGCCAGCAGATTTGTTGAGGGGGGGCGAACTAACTATGGCTACACCTTC
.,many,TRBJ1-1,TRBV30,CAWRRVLTEAFF,TGTGCCTGGCGCAGGGTTTTGACTGAAGCTTTCTTT
.,many,TRBJ2-1,TRBV12-3/TRBV12-4,CASSPGTSEFF,TGTGCCAGCAGCCCTGGGACTTCCGAGTTCTTC
TRBD1,.,TRBJ1-5,TRBV6-5,CASTQTGLIKGPQHF,TGTGCCAGCACCCAGACAGGGCTTATCAAGGGGCCCCAGCATTTT
.,.,TRBJ2-3,TRBV7-2,CASSSHVDTQYF,TGTGCCAGCAGCTCTCATGTCGATACGCAGTATTTT
TRBD1,few,TRBJ2-7,TRBV4-3,CASSHTGTGGGYEQYF,TGCGCCAGCAGCCACACCGGGACAGGGGGAGGTTACGAGCAGTACTTC
.,many,TRBJ1-1,TRBV20-1,CSARKTFNTEAFF,TGCAGTGCTAGGAAGACTTTTAACACTGAAGCTTTCTTT
.,many,TRBJ2-3,TRBV11-1,CASSAGADTSTDTQYF,TGTGCCAGCAGCGCAGGGGCAGACACTAGCACAGATACGCAGTATTTT
.,many,TRBJ1-1,TRBV3-1,CASSQDWGGTEAFF,TGTGCCAGCAGCCAAGATTGGGGGGGTACTGAAGCTTTCTTT
TRBD1,many,TRBJ1-5,TRBV7-7,CASSLDRGQPQHF,TGTGCTAGCAGCTTAGACAGGGGTCAGCCCCAGCATTTT
TRBD1,many,TRBJ2-3,TRBV29-1,CSVDDRDSTDTQYF,TGCAGCGTTGACGACAGGGATAGCACAGATACGCAGTATTTT
.,.,TRBJ1-5,TRBV5-6,CASSSGGLGNQPQHF,TGTGCCAGCAGCTCCGGGGGGTTAGGCAATCAGCCCCAGCATTTT
.,few,TRBJ2-3,TRBV7-7,CASSVSGDTDTQYF,TGTGCTAGCAGTGTATCGGGAGACACAGATACGCAGTATTTT
.,medium-sized,TRBJ2-1,TRBV5-1,CASRGRDPGQFF,TGCGCCAGCCGGGGAAGGGACCCTGGGCAGTTCTTC
.,few,TRBJ2-7,TRBV29-1,CSVSGTRSYEQYF,TGCAGCGTTTCCGGGACGAGGTCCTACGAGCAGTACTTC
TRBD1,.,TRBJ2-5,TRBV7-9,CASIPGTAEETQYF,TGTGCCAGCATTCCCGGGACAGCTGAAGAGACCCAGTACTTC
TRBD2,many,TRBJ2-3,TRBV29-1,CSVSGEGAGASDTQYF,TGCAGCGTTTCGGGGGAAGGGGCGGGAGCGTCAGATACGCAGTATTTT
.,many,TRBJ1-5,TRBV10-3,CAISAQGVYSNQPQHF,TGTGCCATCAGTGCTCAAGGGGTCTATAGCAATCAGCCCCAGCATTTT
.,few,TRBJ2-7,TRBV29-1,CRRIIGNEQYF,TGCAGACGGATTATCGGGAACGAGCAGTACTTC
.,many,TRBJ2-1,TRBV7-9,CASSAGQIYNEQFF,TGTGCCAGCAGCGCGGGACAGATTTACAATGAGCAGTTCTTC
.,few,TRBJ1-1,TRBV5-5,CASRLSIPMNTEAFF,TGTGCCAGCAGGCTAAGCATACCCATGAACACTGAAGCTTTCTTT